Listed below are T cell receptor beta chains from one sample, sequenced in a study of blood T cell repertoires in COVID-19. Generated by immunoSEQ multiplex PCR, the TCRdb table keeps only in-frame clones and is missing some. The sample shows some 210,000 clones, 70% to 90% of them seen only once. Sequenced material: peripheral blood. The source is a woman between 45 and 65 years old with active or convalescent COVID-19. Both conserved end residues are trimmed from each CDR3. The D gene is left open where the match is weak.

V: TRBV3-1/TRBV3-2
D: TRBD1
CDR3: ASSQGTGNTEAF

V: TRBV5-1
D: .
CDR3: ASSLDPGMEKLF

V: TRBV11-2
D: .
CDR3: ASSPRTASGNTIY

V: TRBV27
D: .
CDR3: ASGYRSPGGDEQF

V: TRBV5-1
D: TRBD1
CDR3: ASSSRDRGSVTEAF

V: TRBV6-2/TRBV6-3
D: TRBD2
CDR3: ASSTGLASGEQF

V: TRBV6-6
D: .
CDR3: ASSYQNQPQH

V: TRBV6-5
D: .
CDR3: ASRTRELRGNIQY

V: TRBV13
D: .
CDR3: ASSLEGGHPLH

V: TRBV6-4
D: TRBD2
CDR3: ARSPGLAARPYEQY

V: TRBV5-3
D: TRBD1
CDR3: ARNPGDSEAF

V: TRBV28
D: TRBD2
CDR3: ASSPPTSRVGGF

V: TRBV18
D: .
CDR3: ASSQQGILANYGYT

V: TRBV24-1
D: .
CDR3: ATSDTGQTEAF

V: TRBV4-1
D: .
CDR3: ASSQPLAGWETQY

V: TRBV9
D: .
CDR3: ASSPEGVAQRNTIY

V: TRBV11-2
D: TRBD2
CDR3: ASSSTSGGARYLDTQY

V: TRBV5-1
D: .
CDR3: ASSLGLLNTEAF